This T cell receptor (beta chain) is drawn from a study of T cells in Graves' hyperthyroidism and ophthalmopathy. Study-level points and caveats: In blood, most of the thyroid clonotypes expanded above 0.001 were also present.

With respect to this clonotype: Its antigen is as yet unknown.

Germline values: CDR1 LGHDT, CDR2 YNNKEL (reference sequence). CDR3 size: 16 residues. With 4 bases clipped from V and 3 bases from J, the junction kept 8 bases outside the gene matches. It was RNA transcripts that yielded the amplified TCR beta CDR3 regions. The primer set for the first-round RT-PCR of the TCR CDR3 was HTBI. Using its own MiXCR run on the multiplex PCR reads, TCRdb lists one record per CDR3 protein. The sample lists approximately 610,000 distinct CDR3 sequences, 15% to 20% seen once, with under 20% in the top ten. This TCR was sampled from a woman between 18 and 29 years old with Graves' hyperthyroidism. Sequenced input: blood. The genes are TRBV3-1 and TRBJ2-7; TRBD2 matches 11 bases. CDR3 in amino acids: CASSLIAGGLIYEQYF. The CDR3 nucleotides are TGTGCCAGCAGCCTCATAGCGGGAGGGTTAATCTACGAGCAGTACTTC.